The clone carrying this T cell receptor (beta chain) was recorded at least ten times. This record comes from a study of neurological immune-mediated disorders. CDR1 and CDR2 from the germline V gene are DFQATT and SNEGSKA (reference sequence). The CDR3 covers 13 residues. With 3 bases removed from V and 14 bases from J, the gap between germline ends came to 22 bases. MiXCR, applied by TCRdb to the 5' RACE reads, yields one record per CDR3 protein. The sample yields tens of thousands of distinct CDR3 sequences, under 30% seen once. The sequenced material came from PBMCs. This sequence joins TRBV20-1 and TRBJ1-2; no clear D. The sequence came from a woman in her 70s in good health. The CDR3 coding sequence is TGCAGTGCTAGTTTATCCCAGACCGCCCCCTGGACCTTC. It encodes CSASLSQTAPWTF.